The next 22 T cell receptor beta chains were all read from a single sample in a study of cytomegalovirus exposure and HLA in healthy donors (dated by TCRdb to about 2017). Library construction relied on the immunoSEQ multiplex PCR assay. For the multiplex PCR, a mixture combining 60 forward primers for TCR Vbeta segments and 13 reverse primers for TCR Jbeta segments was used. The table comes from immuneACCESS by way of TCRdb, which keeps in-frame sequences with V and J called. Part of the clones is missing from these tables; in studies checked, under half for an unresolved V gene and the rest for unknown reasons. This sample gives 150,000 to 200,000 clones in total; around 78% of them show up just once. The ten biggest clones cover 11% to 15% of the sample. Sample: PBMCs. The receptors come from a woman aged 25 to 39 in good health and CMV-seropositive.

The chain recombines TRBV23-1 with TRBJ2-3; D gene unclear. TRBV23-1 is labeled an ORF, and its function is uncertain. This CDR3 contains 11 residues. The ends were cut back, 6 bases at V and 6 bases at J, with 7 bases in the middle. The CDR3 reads CASSLGDTQYF. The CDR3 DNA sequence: TGCGCCAGCAGCCTAGGCGATACGCAGTATTTT.

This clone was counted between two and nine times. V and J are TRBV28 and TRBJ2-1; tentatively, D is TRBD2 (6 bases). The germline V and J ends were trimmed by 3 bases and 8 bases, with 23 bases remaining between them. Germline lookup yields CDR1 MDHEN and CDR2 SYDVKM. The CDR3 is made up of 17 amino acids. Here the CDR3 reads CASSFWGEQRGVDEQFF. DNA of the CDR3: TGTGCCAGCAGTTTTTGGGGGGAACAACGAGGGGTGGATGAGCAGTTCTTC.

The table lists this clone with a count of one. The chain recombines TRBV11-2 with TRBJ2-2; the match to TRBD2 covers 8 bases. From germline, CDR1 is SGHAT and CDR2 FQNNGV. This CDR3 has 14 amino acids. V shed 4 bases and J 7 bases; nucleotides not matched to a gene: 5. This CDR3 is CASSSILAVGELFF. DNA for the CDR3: TGTGCCAGCAGCTCTATACTAGCGGTCGGGGAGCTGTTTTTT.

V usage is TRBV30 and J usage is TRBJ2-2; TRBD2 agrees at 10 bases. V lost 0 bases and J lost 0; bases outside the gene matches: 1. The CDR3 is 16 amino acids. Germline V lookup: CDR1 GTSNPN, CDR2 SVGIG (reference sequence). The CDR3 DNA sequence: TGTGCCTGGAGTGTCGGACTAGCGGCGAACACCGGGGAGCTGTTTTTT. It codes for CAWSVGLAANTGELFF.

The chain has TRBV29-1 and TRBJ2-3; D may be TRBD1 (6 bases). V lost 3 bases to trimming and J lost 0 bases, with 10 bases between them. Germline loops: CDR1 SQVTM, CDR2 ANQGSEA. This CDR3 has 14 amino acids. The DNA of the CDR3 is TGCAGCGTTGATTGGCAGGGGAGCACAGATACGCAGTATTTT. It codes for CSVDWQGSTDTQYF.

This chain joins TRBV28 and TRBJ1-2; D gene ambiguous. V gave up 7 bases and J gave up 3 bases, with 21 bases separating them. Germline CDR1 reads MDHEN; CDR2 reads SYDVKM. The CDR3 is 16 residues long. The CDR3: CASKPGREVEDYGYTF. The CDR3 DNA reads TGTGCCAGCAAACCAGGCCGGGAGGTGGAGGACTATGGCTACACCTTC.

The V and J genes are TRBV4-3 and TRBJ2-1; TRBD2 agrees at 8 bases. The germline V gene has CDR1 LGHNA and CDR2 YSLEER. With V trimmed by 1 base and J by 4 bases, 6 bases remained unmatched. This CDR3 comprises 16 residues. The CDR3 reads CASSQGPAGDYNEQFF. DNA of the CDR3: TGCGCCAGCAGCCAAGGGCCAGCGGGAGATTACAATGAGCAGTTCTTC.

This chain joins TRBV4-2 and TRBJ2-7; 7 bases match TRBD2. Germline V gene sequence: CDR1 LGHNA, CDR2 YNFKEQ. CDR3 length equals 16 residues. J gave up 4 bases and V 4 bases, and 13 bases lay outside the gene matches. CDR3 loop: CASSPLVGTGGYEQYF. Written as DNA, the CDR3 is TGTGCCAGCAGCCCGTTGGTGGGAACGGGAGGTTACGAGCAGTACTTC.

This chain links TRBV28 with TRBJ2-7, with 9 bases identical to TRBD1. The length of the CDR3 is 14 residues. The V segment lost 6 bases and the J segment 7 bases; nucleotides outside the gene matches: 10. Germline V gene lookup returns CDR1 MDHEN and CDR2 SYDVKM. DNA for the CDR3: TGTGCCAGCAGGGGGCCTGACAGGGGGTGGGAGCAGTACTTC. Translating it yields CASRGPDRGWEQYF.

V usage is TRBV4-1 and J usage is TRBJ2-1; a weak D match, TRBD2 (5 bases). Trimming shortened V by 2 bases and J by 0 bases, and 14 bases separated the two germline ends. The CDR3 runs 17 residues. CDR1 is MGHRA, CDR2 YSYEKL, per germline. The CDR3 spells CASSQRERESSYNEQFF. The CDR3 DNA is TGCGCCAGCAGCCAAAGGGAGAGGGAGAGCTCCTACAATGAGCAGTTCTTC.

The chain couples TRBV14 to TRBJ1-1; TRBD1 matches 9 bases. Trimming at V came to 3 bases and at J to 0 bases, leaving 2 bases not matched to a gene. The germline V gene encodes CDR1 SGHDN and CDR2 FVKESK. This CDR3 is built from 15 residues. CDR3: CASSQGTGMNTEAFF. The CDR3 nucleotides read TGTGCCAGCAGCCAGGGGACAGGGATGAACACTGAAGCTTTCTTT. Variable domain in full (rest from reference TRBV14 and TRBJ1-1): EAGVTQFPSHSVIEKGQTVTLRCDPISGHDNLYWYRRVMGKEIKFLLHFVKESKQDESGMPNNRFLAERTGGTYSTLKVQPAELEDSGVYFCASSQGTGMNTEAFFGQGTRLTVV.

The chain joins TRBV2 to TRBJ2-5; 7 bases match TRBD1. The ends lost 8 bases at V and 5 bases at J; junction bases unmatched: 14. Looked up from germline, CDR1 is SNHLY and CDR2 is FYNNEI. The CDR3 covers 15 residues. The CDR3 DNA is TGTGCCAGCGGAATGAGGGGGCCCCGAGCCGAGACCCAGTACTTC. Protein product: CASGMRGPRAETQYF.

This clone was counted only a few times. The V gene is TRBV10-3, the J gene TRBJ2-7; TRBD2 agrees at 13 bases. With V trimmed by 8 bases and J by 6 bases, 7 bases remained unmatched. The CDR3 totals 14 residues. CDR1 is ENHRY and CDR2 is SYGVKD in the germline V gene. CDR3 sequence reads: CAISGLAGVGEQYF. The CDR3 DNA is TGTGCCATCTCAGGACTAGCGGGAGTCGGCGAGCAGTACTTC.

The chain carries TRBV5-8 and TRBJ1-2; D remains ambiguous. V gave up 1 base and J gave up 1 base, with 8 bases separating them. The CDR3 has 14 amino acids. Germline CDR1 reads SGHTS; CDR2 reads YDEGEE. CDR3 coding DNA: TGTGCCAGCAGCTTGCCCACAGTTAACTATGGCTACACCTTC. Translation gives CASSLPTVNYGYTF.

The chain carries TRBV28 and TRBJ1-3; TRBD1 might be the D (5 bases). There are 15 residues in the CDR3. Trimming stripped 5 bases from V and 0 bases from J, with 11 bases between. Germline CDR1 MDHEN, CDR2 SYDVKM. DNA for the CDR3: TGTGCCAGCAGTGACCTGGGGGGCTCTGGAAACACCATATATTTT. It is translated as CASSDLGGSGNTIYF.

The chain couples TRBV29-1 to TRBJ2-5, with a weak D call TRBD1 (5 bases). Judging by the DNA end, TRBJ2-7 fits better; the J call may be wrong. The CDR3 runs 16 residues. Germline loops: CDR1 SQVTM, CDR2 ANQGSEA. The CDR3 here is CSVEVSGQGLSYEQYF. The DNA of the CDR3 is TGCAGCGTTGAAGTATCCGGGCAGGGATTGTCCTACGAGCAGTACTTC.

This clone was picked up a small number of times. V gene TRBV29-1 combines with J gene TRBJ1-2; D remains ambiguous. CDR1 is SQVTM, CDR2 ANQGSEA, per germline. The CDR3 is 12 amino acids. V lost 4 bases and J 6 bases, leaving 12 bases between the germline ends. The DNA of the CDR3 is TGCAGCGTTGCGATCACGGTCCATGGCTACACCTTC. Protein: CSVAITVHGYTF.

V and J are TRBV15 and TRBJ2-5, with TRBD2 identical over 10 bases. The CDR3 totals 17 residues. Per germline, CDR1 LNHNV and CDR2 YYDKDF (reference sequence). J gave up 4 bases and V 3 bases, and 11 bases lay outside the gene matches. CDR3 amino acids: CATSSREGLARSETQYF. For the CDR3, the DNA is TGTGCCACCAGCAGCCGAGAGGGACTAGCGAGGTCAGAGACCCAGTACTTC.

The CDR3 nucleotides read TGTGCCATCAGTGAGCGCGGGGGGGCCCGGAATGAGCAGTTCTTC. Its protein product is CAISERGGARNEQFF. The V and J genes are TRBV10-3 and TRBJ2-1; TRBD2 agrees at 9 bases. V shed 2 bases and J 7 bases; nucleotides not matched to a gene: 6. This CDR3 has 15 amino acids. CDR1 and CDR2 (germline): ENHRY, SYGVKD.

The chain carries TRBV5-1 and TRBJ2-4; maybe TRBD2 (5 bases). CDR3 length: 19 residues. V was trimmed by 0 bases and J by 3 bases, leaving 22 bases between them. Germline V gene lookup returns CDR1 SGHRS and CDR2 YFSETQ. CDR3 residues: CASSLGVQREFWGKNIQYF. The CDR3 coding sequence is TGCGCCAGCAGCTTGGGGGTACAGAGGGAATTCTGGGGCAAAAACATTCAGTACTTC.

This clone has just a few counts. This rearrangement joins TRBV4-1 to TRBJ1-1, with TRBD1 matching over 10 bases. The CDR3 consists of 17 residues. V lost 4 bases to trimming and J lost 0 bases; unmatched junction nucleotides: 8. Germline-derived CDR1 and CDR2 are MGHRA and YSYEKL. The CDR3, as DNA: TGCGCCAGCAGCCCCTCCCGGGACAGGGGACTGAACACTGAAGCTTTCTTT. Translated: CASSPSRDRGLNTEAFF.

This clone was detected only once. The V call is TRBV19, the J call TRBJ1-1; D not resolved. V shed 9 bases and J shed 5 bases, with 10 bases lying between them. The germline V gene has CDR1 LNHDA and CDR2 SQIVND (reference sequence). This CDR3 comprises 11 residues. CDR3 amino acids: CASRAATEAFF. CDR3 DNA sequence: TGTGCCAGCCGCGCGGCGACTGAAGCTTTCTTT.